What follows are 28 T cell receptor beta chains derived from one specimen sequenced in a study of blood T cell repertoires in COVID-19. The repertoire was sequenced with immunoSEQ multiplex PCR; TCRdb's copy has only in-frame clones and lacks some. The sample lists about 260,000 clones; 88% were seen once. The sample comprised PBMCs or T cells enriched from blood (not recorded which). The receptors here all came from a woman aged 45-65 years who had recovered from COVID-19.

The chain recombines TRBV9 with TRBJ1-2; D not certain. Trimming took 6 bases from V and 5 from J, leaving 20 bases between them. Germline values: CDR1 SGDLS, CDR2 YYNGEE. CDR3 length equals 15 residues. CDR3 coding DNA: TGTGCCAGCACCCAAGGCCCAGGTCCTGTATATGGCTACACCTTC. It encodes CASTQGPGPVYGYTF.

In this sample, this clone turned up once. The chain joins TRBV7-9 to TRBJ1-2; D possibly corresponds to TRBD1 (5 bases). The CDR3 is made up of 15 amino acids. V lost 3 bases and J 8 bases, leaving 19 bases between the germline ends. Germline CDR1 SEHNR, CDR2 FQNEAQ (reference sequence). CDR3 nucleotide sequence: TGTGCCAGCAGCTTTCAGACAGCATTATTGTCAGGCTACACCTTC. The encoded protein is CASSFQTALLSGYTF. The full variable domain, with the rest looked up from reference TRBV7-9 and TRBJ1-2, is DTGVSQNPRHKITKRGQNVTFRCDPISEHNRLYWYRQTLGQGPEFLTYFQNEAQLEKSRLLSDRFSAERPKGSFSTLEIQRTEQGDSAMYLCASSFQTALLSGYTFGSGTRLTVV.

This chain uses TRBV18 with TRBJ2-1, with D perhaps matching TRBD2 (6 bases). Trimming removed 6 bases from V and 8 bases from J, with 11 bases in between. This CDR3 region has 12 residues. CDR1 is KGHSH and CDR2 is LQKENI in the germline V gene. The CDR3 DNA follows: TGTGCCAGCTCCCCTGGGACTTATGAGCAGTTCTTC. Protein sequence: CASSPGTYEQFF.

J is TRBJ1-3 and V is TRBV4-3; 7 bases map to TRBD1. The germline gives CDR1 LGHNA, CDR2 YSLEER. The CDR3 has 19 amino acids. V trimming: 0 bases; J trimming: 1 base; junction bases outside the gene matches: 12. In DNA form, the CDR3 reads TGCGCCAGCAGCCAAGATACAGGGGAGCAGGGAGCGTCTGGAAACACCATATATTTT. It yields the protein CASSQDTGEQGASGNTIYF.

This clone was seen only once. The rearrangement joins TRBV28 to TRBJ1-1; D uncertain. Germline V lookup: CDR1 MDHEN, CDR2 SYDVKM. The CDR3 totals 12 residues. Trimming pared 3 bases from V and 4 bases from J, leaving 6 bases between. This CDR3 reads CASSFILTEAFF. The CDR3 nucleotides read TGTGCCAGCAGTTTTATACTCACTGAAGCTTTCTTT.

This chain uses TRBV5-5 with TRBJ2-2; 8 nucleotides match TRBD2. The CDR3 runs to 15 residues. Germline lookup yields CDR1 SGHKS and CDR2 YYEKEE (reference sequence). The V gene end was trimmed by 4 bases and the J gene end by 5 bases; junction bases not matched to a gene: 7. CDR3 nucleotides: TGTGCCAGCAGCCCCCGACCGGGGGGGACCGGGGAGCTGTTTTTT. Its translation: CASSPRPGGTGELFF.

The chain carries TRBV6-2 or TRBV6-3 and TRBJ2-1, with D unclear. Germline assignment: CDR1 MNHEY and CDR2 SVGEGT. CDR3 length: 16 amino acids. The ends were cut back, 5 bases at V and 3 bases at J, with 17 bases in the middle. CDR3 DNA sequence: TGTGCCAGCAGTAGCGCTGGAAGGCTGATCTACAATGAGCAGTTCTTC. It yields the protein CASSSAGRLIYNEQFF.

This clone occurred a few times. CDR3 sequence (DNA): TGTGCCAGCCGCCACGGTGGACTAGCGGGAGGCCCGGGGGAGCTGTTTTTT. Protein: CASRHGGLAGGPGELFF. This chain joins TRBV6-2 or TRBV6-3 and TRBJ2-2, with 14 bases fitting TRBD2. Germline V gene data show CDR1 as MNHEY and CDR2 as SVGEGT. V lost 8 bases, J lost 8 bases, and 13 bases stayed unmatched. The CDR3 spans 17 residues.

The J gene is TRBJ1-2, the V gene TRBV6-5; 7 nucleotides match TRBD1. The V gene's germline CDR1 is MNHEY and CDR2 SVGAGI. V dropped 6 bases and J dropped 0; count of bases not matched to a gene: 4. The CDR3 sequence is 14 residues long. CDR3 sequence: CASRKGQTNYGYTF. For the CDR3, the DNA is TGTGCCAGCAGGAAGGGACAGACTAACTATGGCTACACCTTC.

A note on this clone: Other DNA sequences in this specimen translate into the identical CDR3. V usage is TRBV28 and J usage is TRBJ1-5; D is possibly TRBD1 (6 bases). CDR1 and CDR2 from the germline V gene are MDHEN and SYDVKM. Trimming cost V 6 bases and J 4 bases, with 10 bases left between them. The CDR3 contains 13 residues. The CDR3: CASSRDTNQPQHF. In nucleotides, the CDR3 is TGTGCCAGCAGCCGGGACACAAATCAGCCCCAGCATTTT.

This chain uses TRBV11-2 with TRBJ2-1; weak D call: TRBD1 (5 bases). CDR1 and CDR2 (germline): SGHAT, FQNNGV. V dropped 1 base and J dropped 6 bases, with 10 bases sitting between them. The CDR3 length is 14 residues. In DNA form, the CDR3 reads TGTGCCAGCAGCTTAGTGGGGCACCCCAATGAGCAGTTCTTC. Its translation: CASSLVGHPNEQFF. Based on the CDR3 plus reference TRBV11-2 and TRBJ2-1, the full variable domain is EAGVAQSPRYKIIEKRQSVAFWCNPISGHATLYWYQQILGQGPKLLIQFQNNGVVDDSQLPKDRFSAERLKGVDSTLKIQPAKLEDSAVYLCASSLVGHPNEQFFGPGTRLTVL.

This clone was detected only once. The V gene is TRBV30, the J gene TRBJ1-2; weak D call: TRBD1 (6 bases). V was trimmed by 0 bases and J by 8 bases, leaving 22 bases between them. The germline gives CDR1 GTSNPN, CDR2 SVGIG (reference sequence). This CDR3 spans 16 amino acids. CDR3 sequence reads: CAWSVPFSGGLRGYTF. The CDR3 coding sequence is TGTGCCTGGAGTGTACCATTTTCGGGGGGGCTTCGCGGCTACACCTTC.

The chain uses TRBV19 and TRBJ2-7, with 9 positions matching TRBD1. The trim removed 3 bases at V and 2 bases at J, leaving 5 bases unmatched. The CDR3 length is 15 residues. CDR1 and CDR2 from the germline V gene are LNHDA and SQIVND (reference sequence). CDR3 sequence: CASSITGTGPYEQYF. The CDR3 bases are TGTGCCAGTAGTATCACTGGGACAGGGCCCTACGAGCAGTACTTC.

The J gene is TRBJ1-1, the V gene TRBV4-1; D ambiguous. Deletions cut 0 bases from V and 0 bases from J, with 5 bases between. Germline V gives CDR1 MGHRA, CDR2 YSYEKL. The CDR3 covers 14 residues. The CDR3 here is CASSQERVNTEAFF. Here the CDR3 DNA reads TGCGCCAGCAGCCAAGAAAGAGTGAACACTGAAGCTTTCTTT.

The genes are TRBV9 and TRBJ2-6; maybe TRBD1 (6 bases). The V gene's germline CDR1 is SGDLS and CDR2 YYNGEE. The CDR3 spans 15 residues. This CDR3 reads CATTGIASGANVLTF. The CDR3 DNA follows: TGTGCGACGACAGGAATTGCCTCTGGGGCCAACGTCCTGACTTTC.

This chain uses TRBV18 with TRBJ1-1, with D perhaps TRBD1 (6 bases). The ends were cut back, 5 bases at V and 5 bases at J, with 15 bases in the middle. CDR1 and CDR2 from the germline V gene are KGHSH and LQKENI. The CDR3 has 14 amino acids. The chain's CDR3 is CASSLSTGLTEAFF. Here the CDR3 DNA reads TGTGCCAGCTCATTATCGACAGGTTTGACTGAAGCTTTCTTT.

The V and J genes are TRBV5-1 and TRBJ2-1; D is possibly TRBD2 (5 bases). The CDR3 runs 13 residues. V dropped 4 bases and J dropped 5 bases, with 10 bases sitting between them. Per the germline V gene, CDR1 is SGHRS and CDR2 is YFSETQ. The CDR3 loop reads CASSRLANNEQFF. Written as DNA, the CDR3 is TGCGCCAGCAGCCGTCTAGCAAACAATGAGCAGTTCTTC.

This clone appeared a few times. This chain uses TRBV13 with TRBJ2-7, with 8 bases aligning to TRBD1. V dropped 5 bases and J dropped 4; count of bases not matched to a gene: 4. Germline CDR1 reads PRHDT; CDR2 reads FYEKMQ (reference sequence). There are 13 residues in the CDR3. In DNA form, the CDR3 reads TGTGCCAGCAGCCTAAGGACAGGGTACGAGCAGTACTTC. Its translation is CASSLRTGYEQYF. Full variable domain (missing parts from reference TRBV13 and TRBJ2-7): AAGVIQSPRHLIKEKRETATLKCYPIPRHDTVYWYQQGPGQDPQFLISFYEKMQSDKGSIPDRFSAQQFSDYHSELNMSSLELGDSALYFCASSLRTGYEQYFGPGTRLTVT.

This chain connects TRBV14 to TRBJ2-7; TRBD1 matches 8 bases. The CDR3 has 19 amino acids. Germline V gene data show CDR1 as SGHDN and CDR2 as FVKESK. V shed 0 bases, J shed 2 bases, and the junction held 15 bases outside the gene matches. The CDR3 spells CASSQDGGRTGSGAYEQYF. The CDR3 DNA follows: TGTGCCAGCAGCCAAGATGGAGGAAGGACAGGGTCTGGGGCCTACGAGCAGTACTTC.

The sample holds one count of this clone. The chain links TRBV7-2 to TRBJ2-7; 13 bases align to TRBD2. Germline CDR1 SGHTA, CDR2 FQGNSA. Unmatched junction bases numbered 10, after V lost 0 bases and J lost 5 bases. The CDR3 consists of 18 residues. The CDR3 loop reads CASSLARRLAGGEHEQYF. CDR3 DNA: TGTGCCAGCAGCTTAGCGCGTCGACTAGCGGGAGGTGAGCACGAGCAGTACTTC. The entire variable domain, with the rest obtained from reference TRBV7-2 and TRBJ2-7, is as follows: GAGVSQSPSNKVTEKGKDVELRCDPISGHTALYWYRQSLGQGLEFLIYFQGNSAPDKSGLPSDRFSAERTGGSVSTLTIQRTQQEDSAVYLCASSLARRLAGGEHEQYFGPGTRLTVT.

The J gene is TRBJ2-1, the V gene TRBV28; 8 nucleotides agree with TRBD2. This CDR3 has 16 amino acids. V gave up 4 bases and J gave up 0 bases; unmatched junction bases: 5. Germline lookup yields CDR1 MDHEN and CDR2 SYDVKM. CDR3 amino acids: CASSSPSGFSYNEQFF. In DNA, the CDR3 is TGTGCCAGCAGTTCGCCTAGCGGGTTCTCCTACAATGAGCAGTTCTTC.

The table lists this clone with a count of one. The CDR3 protein is CASSLVPGSNEQFF. CDR3 DNA sequence: TGCGCCAGCAGCTTGGTCCCGGGTTCGAATGAGCAGTTCTTC. The V and J genes are TRBV5-1 and TRBJ2-1; D ambiguous. Trimming shortened V by 0 bases and J by 7 bases, and 11 bases separated the two germline ends. The germline V gene has CDR1 SGHRS and CDR2 YFSETQ. The CDR3 spans 14 residues.

This sequence joins TRBV7-2 and TRBJ2-3; 10 nucleotides align to TRBD2. The CDR3 is 18 amino acids. Germline lookup yields CDR1 SGHTA and CDR2 FQGNSA. V dropped 1 base and J dropped 0; count of bases not matched to a gene: 7. As DNA, the CDR3 is TGTGCCAGCAGCTTAGAAGTAGCGGGAGGCGGGAGCACAGATACGCAGTATTTT. It translates to CASSLEVAGGGSTDTQYF.

CDR3 DNA: TGTGCCAGCAGCTTAGGCAGGGGGCGGGGGTTTTCTGGAAACACCATATATTTT. This codes for CASSLGRGRGFSGNTIYF. The rearrangement uses TRBV7-2 and TRBJ1-3; the match to TRBD1 covers 8 bases. J gave up 1 base and V 1 base, and 9 bases lay outside the gene matches. The CDR3 contains 18 residues. Germline CDR1 SGHTA, CDR2 FQGNSA.

This CDR3 is CATSRDTLSGNTIYF. CDR3 nucleotide sequence: TGTGCCACCAGCAGAGATACGCTGAGTGGAAACACCATATATTTT. The rearrangement joins TRBV15 to TRBJ1-3; D gene uncertain. CDR1 is LNHNV, CDR2 YYDKDF, per germline (reference sequence). The CDR3 contains 15 residues. Trimming took 0 bases from V and 3 from J, leaving 9 bases between them. The whole variable domain, filled in from reference TRBV15 and TRBJ1-3, reads DAMVIQNPRYQVTQFGKPVTLSCSQTLNHNVMYWYQQKSSQAPKLLFHYYDKDFNNEADTPDNFQSRRPNTSFCFLDIRSPGLGDTAMYLCATSRDTLSGNTIYFGEGSWLTVV.

The V gene is TRBV10-2, the J gene TRBJ2-3, with 13 nucleotides matching TRBD2. There are 15 residues in the CDR3. The V gene end was trimmed by 6 bases and the J gene end by 7 bases; junction bases not matched to a gene: 7. The germline CDR1 and CDR2 sequences are WSHSY and SAAADI. This CDR3 is CASRLAGGPSNTQYF. CDR3 bases: TGCGCCAGCAGACTAGCGGGAGGGCCCTCAAATACGCAGTATTTT.

This chain links TRBV30 with TRBJ1-3; tentative D call: TRBD1 (6 bases). Trimming took off 1 base at V and 4 bases at J, with 8 bases between the two ends. The germline V gene encodes CDR1 GTSNPN and CDR2 SVGIG (reference sequence). CDR3 length: 13 residues. CDR3 bases: TGTGCCTGGAGTGAGGACAGCGGAAACACCATATATTTT. Its translation is CAWSEDSGNTIYF.

The V gene is TRBV5-1, the J gene TRBJ1-1, with D unresolved. This CDR3 region has 13 residues. V shed 5 bases and J shed 0 bases, with 8 bases lying between them. Germline loops: CDR1 SGHRS, CDR2 YFSETQ. The DNA of the CDR3 is TGCGCCAGCAGTCCCGGGTTGAACACTGAAGCTTTCTTT. This translates into CASSPGLNTEAFF.